One sample yielded the 32 T cell receptor beta chains listed below, sequenced in a study of T cell clonality in common variable immunodeficiency. The assay was immunoSEQ multiplex PCR, and TCRdb's table has in-frame clones only and misses some. This table holds around 50,000 clones with no singletons; the top ten claim 5.4%. Sequenced: peripheral blood mononuclear cells. The receptors shown here come from a person aged 18-70 years in good health.

This clone came up many times. The read halts 3 residues ahead of the CDR3 end, with the missing end drawn from the germline J gene. The chain carries TRBV28 and TRBJ2-2; 7 positions agree with TRBD2. This CDR3 is 17 amino acids long. V trimming: 4 bases; J trimming: 0 bases; junction bases outside the gene matches: 8. Germline loops: CDR1 MDHEN, CDR2 SYDVKM. The sequenced CDR3 bases are TGTGCCAGCAGTTCCCCCGGGGGGATTTCGAACACCGGGGAG. Its translation is CASSSPGGISNTGE. The CDR3 in full is CASSSPGGISNTGELFF.

This clone has at least ten counts. Because the CDR3's place on the DNA is in doubt, the DNA is left out and the CDR3 is given as listed by TCRdb. The chain couples TRBV28 to TRBJ1-1; TRBD1 is the table's D call, not checked against the DNA. CDR1 and CDR2 (germline): MDHEN, SYDVKM. The CDR3 has 14 amino acids, counting both end residues. The CDR3 protein is CASSLDKANTEAFF.

In this sample, this clone turned up a few times. CDR3 bases read: TGTGCCAGTAGAATTGGACAGGGCTTGGGCGGC. Residues: CASRIGQGLGG. The full-length CDR3 reads as CASRIGQGLGGYTF. The gene calls are TRBV19 and TRBJ1-2; 8 nucleotides agree with TRBD1. The CDR3 end falls 3 residues outside the read, so it is completed with the germline J gene. CDR3 length: 14 residues. CDR1 LNHDA and CDR2 SQIVND come from the germline V gene (reference sequence).

With regard to this clone: The observed sequence ends 3 residues before the CDR3 terminus, with the missing tail filled in from the germline J gene. V gene TRBV25-1 combines with J gene TRBJ1-1, with D possibly TRBD1 on 5 matching bases. Looked up from germline, CDR1 is MGHDK and CDR2 is SYGVNS. The V end was cut by 4 bases, the J end by 4 bases, with 16 bases between. CDR3 length: 15 residues. The CDR3 reads CASSVLQVGATEAFF. The sequenced CDR3 bases are TGTGCCAGCAGTGTCTTACAGGTAGGGGCCACTGAA.

This clone was counted many times. The read ends 3 residues shy of where the CDR3 ends; the end is completed using the germline J gene. This rearrangement joins TRBV20-1 to TRBJ2-2, with D maybe TRBD1 (5 bases). CDR1 and CDR2 from the germline V gene are DFQATT and SNEGSKA (reference sequence). V was shortened by 4 bases and J by 3 bases, with 15 bases between the two germline ends. This CDR3 comprises 15 residues. The DNA read from the CDR3 is TGCAGTGCTAAAACAGGAGCCTGGGACACCGGGGAG. Translated, it gives CSAKTGAWDTGE. The whole CDR3 protein reads CSAKTGAWDTGELFF.

This clone was detected ten times or more. The sequenced fragment ends 3 residues before the CDR3 boundary, so the rest is inferred from the germline J gene. J is TRBJ2-1 and V is TRBV20-1; TRBD2 matches at 7 bases. The germline V gene encodes CDR1 DFQATT and CDR2 SNEGSKA (reference sequence). Trimming cost V 0 bases and J 4 bases; bases outside gene matches: 6. The CDR3 contains 15 residues. The CDR3 protein is CSARDGGRDYNEQFF. The CDR3 DNA, read in part, is TGCAGTGCTAGAGACGGCGGGAGAGATTACAATGAG.

This clone was counted at least ten times. Partial CDR3 DNA: TGCAGTGCTAGTTGGCGGAGGCGAGCTAGCTCCTACAATGAG. Its protein product is CSASWRRRASSYNE. The whole CDR3 protein is CSASWRRRASSYNEQFF. This chain links TRBV20-1 with TRBJ2-1; D might be TRBD2 (5 bases). The read terminates 3 residues before the CDR3 end, so the remaining end is supplied by the germline J gene. Per germline, CDR1 DFQATT and CDR2 SNEGSKA (reference sequence). Trimming took 3 bases from V and 0 from J, leaving 18 bases between them. The CDR3 totals 17 residues.

This clone was observed at least ten times. The CDR3 end falls 3 residues outside the read, so it is completed with the germline J gene. This chain connects TRBV6-2 or TRBV6-3 to TRBJ1-1, with a possible D match to TRBD1 (6 bases). Between the trimmed V and J ends, which lost 5 bases and 5 bases, there was a span of 15 bases. Per the germline V gene, CDR1 is MNHEY and CDR2 is SVGEGT. The CDR3 is 14 residues long. The part of the CDR3 DNA that was read is TGTGCCAGCAGTCCCTACAGGGATGGAACTGAA. Translated, it gives CASSPYRDGTE. The entire CDR3 sequence reads CASSPYRDGTEAFF.

This clone was seen ten or more times. The read is 3 residues too short to cover the CDR3 end, so that end is filled in from the germline J gene. The gene calls are TRBV6-4 and TRBJ1-2; tentative D call: TRBD1 (6 bases). Germline assignment: CDR1 MRHNA and CDR2 SNTAGT. With 6 bases removed from V and 7 bases from J, the gap between germline ends came to 18 bases. This CDR3 has 14 amino acids. CDR3 protein: CASRVTGTFGGYTF. The DNA read from the CDR3 is TGTGCCAGCAGAGTCACCGGGACATTCGGTGGC.

This clone has a count of ten or more. Read data end 3 residues before the CDR3 end; the end is taken from the germline J gene. The chain couples TRBV6-2 or TRBV6-3 to TRBJ1-1; D is unclear. Germline loops: CDR1 MNHEY, CDR2 SVGEGT. The length of the CDR3 is 16 residues. V was trimmed by 2 bases and J by 0 bases, leaving 13 bases between them. The covered CDR3 bases are TGTGCCAGCAGTTACCCGAGAGGAGGGCTGAACACTGAA. This encodes CASSYPRGGLNTE. The full CDR3 protein reads CASSYPRGGLNTEAFF.

This clone occurred many times. The read ends 3 residues early relative to the CDR3; the germline J gene fills the gap. The rearrangement uses TRBV19 and TRBJ2-1; 7 nucleotides match TRBD1. The CDR3 spans 12 residues. CDR1 and CDR2 (germline): LNHDA, SQIVND (reference sequence). Losses at the gene ends were 10 bases for V and 6 bases for J; bases not matched to a gene: 6. CDR3 loop: CATYDRVNEQFF. CDR3 DNA (partial): TGTGCCACCTACGACAGGGTCAATGAG.

This clone was observed many times. The read falls 3 residues short of the CDR3 end, and the missing part is taken from the germline J gene. The rearrangement joins TRBV19 to TRBJ2-1, with 10 bases matching TRBD1. Germline loops: CDR1 LNHDA, CDR2 SQIVND (reference sequence). The CDR3 totals 14 residues. With 10 bases clipped from V and 8 bases from J, the junction kept 11 bases outside the gene matches. The CDR3 bases that were read are TGTGCCACTGATACGGGACAGGGGTTCTATGAG. It specifies CATDTGQGFYE. The full CDR3 protein is CATDTGQGFYEQFF.

About this clone: The CDR3 extends 3 residues past the end of the read, so its final part is completed from the germline J gene. V is TRBV11-2 and J is TRBJ1-2, with D possibly TRBD1 on 5 matching bases. This CDR3 has 15 residues. Looked up from germline, CDR1 is SGHAT and CDR2 is FQNNGV. V lost 0 bases, J lost 4 bases, and 12 bases lay in between. Incomplete CDR3 DNA: TGTGCCAGCAGCTTAGATCTCACGGGGGTCTATGGC. Translating it yields CASSLDLTGVYG. The CDR3 as a whole reads CASSLDLTGVYGYTF.

This clone was detected many times. The read terminates 3 residues before the CDR3 end, so the remaining end is supplied by the germline J gene. This chain uses TRBV7-2 with TRBJ2-4; 10 bases align to TRBD1. Germline CDR1 SGHTA, CDR2 FQGNSA. The CDR3 consists of 16 residues. The sequenced part of the CDR3 DNA is TGTGCCAGCAGCTTAGCCGGGACAGGGGTTTTCGGAATT. It specifies CASSLAGTGVFGI. The full CDR3 reads CASSLAGTGVFGIQYF.

This clone was observed at least ten times. The missing CDR3 end, 3 residues past where the read stops, is filled in from the germline J gene. V and J are TRBV6-1 and TRBJ1-5; D is possibly TRBD1 (6 bases). Trimming cost V 3 bases and J 8 bases, with 14 bases left between them. The germline gives CDR1 MNHNS, CDR2 SASEGT. The length of the CDR3 is 14 residues. CDR3 DNA, as far as it was read: TGTGCCAGCAGTGAGTCGGGCAGGGGTGAGCCC. Translating gives CASSESGRGEP. The entire CDR3 protein is CASSESGRGEPQHF.

This clone was counted at least ten times. The CDR3 end lies 3 residues beyond the end of the read and is filled in from the germline J gene. The rearrangement links TRBV7-9 to TRBJ2-3; 10 bases line up with TRBD2. V gave up 5 bases and J gave up 3 bases; unmatched junction bases: 5. The CDR3 is made up of 15 amino acids. CDR1 is SEHNR, CDR2 FQNEAQ, per germline (reference sequence). Incomplete CDR3 DNA: TGTGCCAGCAGCGTAACTAGCGGGATGACAGATACG. Residues: CASSVTSGMTDT. The CDR3, in full, reads CASSVTSGMTDTQYF.

This clone was seen repeatedly, ten times or more. The read gets to within 3 residues of the CDR3 end, and the germline J gene fills in the rest. This chain uses TRBV5-6 with TRBJ2-4, with 10 nucleotides matching TRBD1. CDR1 is SGHDT and CDR2 is YYEEEE in the germline V gene. Germline trimming cut 4 bases from V and 9 bases from J; bases unmatched to any gene: 10. The CDR3 extends over 15 amino acids. CDR3 bases read: TGTGCCAGCAGCCGCCGGGACAGGGGTCCTGGCATT. It translates to CASSRRDRGPGI. The full CDR3 sequence reads CASSRRDRGPGIQYF. Full variable domain (remainder filled in from reference TRBV5-6 and TRBJ2-4): DAGVTQSPTHLIKTRGQQVTLRCSPKSGHDTVSWYQQALGQGPQFIFQYYEEEERQRGNFPDRFSGHQFPNYSSELNVNALLLGDSALYLCASSRRDRGPGIQYFGAGTRLSVL.

There are many counts of this clone. Germline is not matched at one junction end, which may reflect a read error. The read ends 3 residues shy of where the CDR3 ends; the end is completed using the germline J gene. This sequence joins TRBV4-2 and TRBJ1-5; TRBD1 might be the D (5 bases). CDR1 is LGHNA, CDR2 YNFKEQ, per germline. This CDR3 has 16 amino acids. CDR3 bases read: TGCGCCAGCAGCCAGGATCCCTATTCGAGGGGTCAGCCC. It codes for CASSQDPYSRGQP. The CDR3 in its entirety is CASSQDPYSRGQPQHF.

As concerns this clone: From the germline J gene comes the end of the CDR3, since the read stops 3 residues before it. The V gene is TRBV29-1, the J gene TRBJ2-1; perhaps TRBD1 as D (5 bases). Trimming removed 6 bases at V and 6 bases at J, with 12 bases between. CDR1 and CDR2 (germline): SQVTM, ANQGSEA. There are 12 residues in the CDR3. CDR3 DNA (partial): TGCAGCGTAAGGGCAGGGCCCAATGAG. Its translation is CSVRAGPNE. The whole CDR3 reads CSVRAGPNEQFF.

Regarding this clone: Coverage ceases 3 residues before the CDR3 finishes, and the germline J gene fills in the end. The J gene is TRBJ2-1, the V gene TRBV6-1; 9 bases match TRBD2. Germline CDR1 reads MNHNS; CDR2 reads SASEGT. Trimming at V came to 4 bases and at J to 4 bases, leaving 8 bases not matched to a gene. The CDR3 runs 16 residues. The chain's CDR3 is CASSGMTSGVYNEQFF. Incomplete CDR3 DNA: TGTGCCAGCAGTGGTATGACTAGCGGAGTTTACAATGAG.

This clone showed up many times. This chain's CDR3 is CASSLGIAGADEQYF. The DNA read from the CDR3 is TGTGCCAGCAGCTTAGGTATAGCGGGAGCGGACGAG. The V and J genes are TRBV7-9 and TRBJ2-7; 9 nucleotides agree with TRBD2. The sequence runs out 3 residues before the end of the CDR3; the remainder is reconstructed from the germline J gene. Unmatched junction bases numbered 6, after V lost 1 base and J lost 5 bases. The CDR3 spans 15 residues. CDR1 SEHNR and CDR2 FQNEAQ come from the germline V gene (reference sequence). Combining the CDR3 with reference TRBV7-9 and TRBJ2-7 gives the whole variable domain DTGVSQNPRHKITKRGQNVTFRCDPISEHNRLYWYRQTLGQGPEFLTYFQNEAQLEKSRLLSDRFSAERPKGSFSTLEIQRTEQGDSAMYLCASSLGIAGADEQYFGPGTRLTVT.

This clone was observed a handful of times. The read is 3 residues too short to cover the CDR3 end, so that end is filled in from the germline J gene. The J gene is TRBJ2-7, the V gene TRBV20-1; 7 nucleotides agree with TRBD1. Per the germline V gene, CDR1 is DFQATT and CDR2 is SNEGSKA (reference sequence). The V and J ends lost 6 bases and 4 bases, in that order; junction bases with no gene match: 15. The CDR3 sequence is 15 residues long. The sequenced CDR3 bases are TGCAGTGCCGTAACAGGGGCCCTGTTTCAATACGAG. Protein: CSAVTGALFQYE. The whole CDR3 reads CSAVTGALFQYEQYF.

At least ten counts were recorded for this clone. Read coverage stops 3 residues before the CDR3 terminus; the germline J gene supplies the remainder. The genes are TRBV20-1 and TRBJ1-4, with D unresolved. V lost 2 bases and J lost 4, with 11 bases in between. CDR3 length: 14 amino acids. Germline CDR1 is DFQATT and CDR2 is SNEGSKA (reference sequence). The CDR3 sequence: CSARHSGVNEKLFF. Incomplete CDR3 DNA: TGCAGTGCTAGACACTCCGGGGTTAATGAAAAA.

This clone was detected ten times or more. The read terminates 3 residues before the CDR3 end, so the remaining end is supplied by the germline J gene. The chain employs TRBV14 and TRBJ2-5, with D unresolved. Germline CDR1 reads SGHDN; CDR2 reads FVKESK. The CDR3 is 13 residues long. Deletions cut 0 bases from V and 2 bases from J, with 4 bases between. This chain's CDR3 is CASSQDLQETQYF. The sequenced part of the CDR3 DNA is TGTGCCAGCAGCCAAGATCTTCAAGAGACC. Together with reference TRBV14 and TRBJ2-5, the CDR3 gives the full variable domain: EAGVTQFPSHSVIEKGQTVTLRCDPISGHDNLYWYRRVMGKEIKFLLHFVKESKQDESGMPNNRFLAERTGGTYSTLKVQPAELEDSGVYFCASSQDLQETQYFGPGTRLLVL.

Many counts were recorded for this clone. The read halts 3 residues ahead of the CDR3 end, with the missing end drawn from the germline J gene. The chain combines TRBV7-8 with TRBJ2-1; 10 bases agree with TRBD2. Germline-derived CDR1 and CDR2 are SGHVS and FQNEAQ. This CDR3 contains 16 residues. Trimming at V came to 7 bases and at J to 0 bases, leaving 6 bases not matched to a gene. CDR3 residues: CASTLLAGVSYNEQFF. The CDR3 bases that were read are TGTGCCAGCACCCTTCTAGCGGGAGTCTCCTACAATGAG.

This clone was detected many times. The read is 3 residues too short to cover the CDR3 end, so that end is filled in from the germline J gene. The genes are TRBV7-6 and TRBJ2-2, with 10 positions matching TRBD1. Germline CDR1 SGHVS, CDR2 FNYEAQ. This CDR3 contains 17 residues. V shed 2 bases, J shed 3 bases, and the junction held 6 bases outside the gene matches. The DNA read from the CDR3 is TGTGCCAGCAGCTTACCGACAGGGGGCGCAGACACCGGGGAG. Translating gives CASSLPTGGADTGE. The whole CDR3 region reads CASSLPTGGADTGELFF.

This clone was seen many times. The observed sequence ends 3 residues before the CDR3 terminus, with the missing tail filled in from the germline J gene. The rearrangement uses TRBV12-3 or TRBV12-4 and TRBJ2-5; TRBD1 matches 10 bases. The CDR3 contains 17 residues. The V and J ends lost 1 base and 1 base, in that order; junction bases with no gene match: 6. Incomplete CDR3 DNA: TGTGCCAGCAGTTTAGATGTTCGGACAGGGGGCCAAGAGACC. It is translated as CASSLDVRTGGQET. The whole CDR3 protein is CASSLDVRTGGQETQYF.

This clone was seen repeatedly, ten times or more. The CDR3 bases that were read are TGTGCCAGCAGCGGTGGTCTAGGGGGGGTTAACACCGGGGAG. Protein product: CASSGGLGGVNTGE. The entire CDR3 sequence reads CASSGGLGGVNTGELFF. The V gene is TRBV9, the J gene TRBJ2-2, with a weak D call TRBD2 (7 bases). The CDR3 end is not reached by the read, which stops 3 residues before it; the germline J gene fills it in. Trimming cost V 3 bases and J 2 bases, with 17 bases left between them. Germline CDR1 reads SGDLS; CDR2 reads YYNGEE. This CDR3 is built from 17 residues.

Worth noting for this clone: Coverage ceases 3 residues before the CDR3 finishes, and the germline J gene fills in the end. The chain links TRBV2 to TRBJ1-5; TRBD1 matches at 7 bases. V lost 8 bases, J lost 1 base, and 2 bases stayed unmatched. The germline CDR1 and CDR2 sequences are SNHLY and FYNNEI. CDR3 length: 13 amino acids. CDR3 DNA, as far as it was read: TGTGCCAGCGGGACAGTGAGCAATCAGCCC. It specifies CASGTVSNQP. The complete CDR3 sequence is CASGTVSNQPQHF.

There are many counts of this clone. Sequencing ends 3 residues short of the CDR3 end; the germline J gene provides the rest. The chain has TRBV7-2 and TRBJ1-5, with D possibly being TRBD1 (5 bases). Germline loops: CDR1 SGHTA, CDR2 FQGNSA. This CDR3 contains 14 residues. V was cut by 3 bases and J by 5 bases, with 11 bases left in between. The sequenced part of the CDR3 DNA is TGTGCCAGCAGCTTGGGGGGGTTGTATCAGCCC. Translated, it gives CASSLGGLYQP. The whole CDR3 region reads CASSLGGLYQPQHF.

In its sample, this clone was seen many times. The read ends 3 residues shy of where the CDR3 ends; the end is completed using the germline J gene. The J gene is TRBJ2-1, the V gene TRBV5-1, with 14 positions matching TRBD2. This CDR3 spans 15 amino acids. With 4 bases clipped from V and 9 bases from J, the junction kept 6 bases outside the gene matches. The V gene's germline CDR1 is SGHRS and CDR2 YFSETQ. CDR3 DNA, as far as it was read: TGCGCCAGCAGCACCGGGACTAGCGGGAGCGGTGAG. It is translated as CASSTGTSGSGE. The CDR3 in full is CASSTGTSGSGEQFF.

This clone was picked up many times. The CDR3 goes on 3 residues after the read ends, and that part is filled in from the germline J gene. The chain employs TRBV20-1 and TRBJ2-5; a possible D gene is TRBD2 (5 bases). V was shortened by 6 bases and J by 5 bases, with 19 bases between the two germline ends. This CDR3 region has 14 residues. The germline V gene has CDR1 DFQATT and CDR2 SNEGSKA (reference sequence). The DNA read from the CDR3 is TGCAGTGCAGTCGAGGACTGGGCGCACGAGACC. This translates into CSAVEDWAHET. The complete CDR3 sequence is CSAVEDWAHETQYF.